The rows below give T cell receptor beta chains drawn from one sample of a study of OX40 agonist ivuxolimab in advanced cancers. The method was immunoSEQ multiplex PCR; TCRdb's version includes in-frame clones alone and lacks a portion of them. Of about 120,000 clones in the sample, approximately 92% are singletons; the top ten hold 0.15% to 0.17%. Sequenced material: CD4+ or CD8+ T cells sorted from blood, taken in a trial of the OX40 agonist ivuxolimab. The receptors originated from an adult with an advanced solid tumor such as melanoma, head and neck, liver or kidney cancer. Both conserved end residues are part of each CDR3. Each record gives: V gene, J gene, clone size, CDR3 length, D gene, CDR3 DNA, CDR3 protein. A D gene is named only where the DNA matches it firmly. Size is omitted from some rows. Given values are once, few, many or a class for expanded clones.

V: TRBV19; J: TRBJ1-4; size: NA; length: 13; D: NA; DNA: TGTGCCAGTAGTGTACTGGAGGGCGAAAAACTGTTTTTT; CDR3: CASSVLEGEKLFF
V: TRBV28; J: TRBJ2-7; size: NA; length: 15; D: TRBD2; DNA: TGTGCCAGCAGTTTATCCCGCGGGGGGTCCTACGAGCAGTACTTC; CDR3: CASSLSRGGSYEQYF
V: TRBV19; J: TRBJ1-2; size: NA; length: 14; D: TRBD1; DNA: TGTGCCAGTAGTCCCCGGACAGGGAGTCATGGCTACACCTTC; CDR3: CASSPRTGSHGYTF
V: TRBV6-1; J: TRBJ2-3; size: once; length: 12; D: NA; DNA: TGTGCCAGCAGCCCCCGGACAGATACGCAGTATTTT; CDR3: CASSPRTDTQYF
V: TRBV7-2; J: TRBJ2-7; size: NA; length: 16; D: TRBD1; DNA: TGTGCCAGCAGCTTAACGCAGACAGGGCCCCCGGACGAGCAGTACTTC; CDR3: CASSLTQTGPPDEQYF
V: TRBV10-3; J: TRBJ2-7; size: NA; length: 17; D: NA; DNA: TGTGCCATCAGTGAGTCGACCAATAGGGGACGCTCCTACGAGCAGTACTTC; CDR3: CAISESTNRGRSYEQYF
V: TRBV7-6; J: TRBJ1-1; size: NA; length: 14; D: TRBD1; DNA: TGTGCCAGCAGCCCCAGACAGGGGTACACTGAAGCTTTCTTT; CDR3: CASSPRQGYTEAFF
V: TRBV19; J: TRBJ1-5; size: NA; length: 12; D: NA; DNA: TGTGCCAGTAGTATAGCCAATCAGCCCCAGCATTTT; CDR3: CASSIANQPQHF
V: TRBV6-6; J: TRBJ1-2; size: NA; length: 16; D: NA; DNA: TGTGCCAGCACCCAGCGACGGGGAGATGGAAACTATGGCTACACCTTC; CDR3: CASTQRRGDGNYGYTF
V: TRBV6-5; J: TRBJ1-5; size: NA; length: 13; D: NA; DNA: TGTGCCAGCACTAGGGGTCGGGATCAGCCCCAGCATTTT; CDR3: CASTRGRDQPQHF
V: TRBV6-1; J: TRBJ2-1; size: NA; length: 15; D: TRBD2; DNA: TGTGCCAGCAGTGTTAGCGGGGGTAGCTACAATGAGCAGTTCTTC; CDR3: CASSVSGGSYNEQFF
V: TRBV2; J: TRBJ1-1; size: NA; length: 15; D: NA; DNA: TGTGCCAGCAGTGTCTTTCTACCCATACTGGACGGAGCTTTCTTT; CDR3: CASSVFLPILDGAFF
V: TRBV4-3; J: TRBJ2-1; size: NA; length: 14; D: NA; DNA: TGCGCCAGCAGCCAAGAGGAAGTGTCTAATGAGCAGTTCTTC; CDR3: CASSQEEVSNEQFF
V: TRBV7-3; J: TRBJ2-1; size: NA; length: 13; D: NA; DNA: TGTGCCAGCAGCTTGTTCTCCTACAATGAGCAGTTCTTC; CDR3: CASSLFSYNEQFF
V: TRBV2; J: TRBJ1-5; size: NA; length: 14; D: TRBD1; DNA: TGTGCCAGCAGTGATAACAGGGGCCGGCAGCCCCAGCATTTT; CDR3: CASSDNRGRQPQHF
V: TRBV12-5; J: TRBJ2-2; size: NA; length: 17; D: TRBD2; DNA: TGTGCTAGTGGTTTGGAAGGACTAGCGGGGGGGCCCGGGGAGCTGTTTTTT; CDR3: CASGLEGLAGGPGELFF
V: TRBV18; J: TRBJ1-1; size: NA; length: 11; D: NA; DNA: TGTGCCAGCTCAGAGGGCACTGAAGCTTTCTTT; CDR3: CASSEGTEAFF
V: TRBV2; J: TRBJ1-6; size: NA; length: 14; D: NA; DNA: TGTGCCAGCTTTACGGCTAATTATAATTCACCCCTCCACTTT; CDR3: CASFTANYNSPLHF
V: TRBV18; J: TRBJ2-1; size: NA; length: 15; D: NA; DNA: TGTGCCAGCTCACCAACACAGGTTGTTCCCCATGAGCAGTTCTTC; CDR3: CASSPTQVVPHEQFF
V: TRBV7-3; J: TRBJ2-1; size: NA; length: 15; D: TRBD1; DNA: TGTGCCAGCAGCCCGGGACAGTCGTTCTACAATGAGCAGTTCTTC; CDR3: CASSPGQSFYNEQFF
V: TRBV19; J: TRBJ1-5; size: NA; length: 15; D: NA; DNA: TGTGCCAGTAGTGGACAGTCCTATAGCAATCAGCCCCAGCATTTT; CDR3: CASSGQSYSNQPQHF
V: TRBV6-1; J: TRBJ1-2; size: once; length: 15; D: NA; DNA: TGTGCCAGCAGTGAAGAGAACAGAGCTAACTATGGCTACACCTTC; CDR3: CASSEENRANYGYTF
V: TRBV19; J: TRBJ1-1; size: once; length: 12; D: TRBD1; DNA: TGTGCCAGTAGTACCGGACAGGGGGAAGCTTTCTTT; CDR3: CASSTGQGEAFF
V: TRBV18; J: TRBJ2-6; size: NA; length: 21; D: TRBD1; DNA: TGTGCCAGCTCAGAAATCCGGGACAGGGGGCGCCGTCCCTCTGGGGCCAACGTCCTGACTTTC; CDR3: CASSEIRDRGRRPSGANVLTF
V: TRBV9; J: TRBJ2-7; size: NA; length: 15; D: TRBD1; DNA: TGTGCCAGCAGCTTAGGGGGCCTTCAATCCTACGAGCAGTACTTC; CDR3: CASSLGGLQSYEQYF
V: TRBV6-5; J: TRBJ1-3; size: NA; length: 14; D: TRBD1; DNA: TGTGCCAGCAGTTCCACAGGGGCAGGAAACACCATATATTTT; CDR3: CASSSTGAGNTIYF
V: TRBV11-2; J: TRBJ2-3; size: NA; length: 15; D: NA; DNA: TGTGCCAGCAGCTTAGGTGGGGTGCGCACAGATACGCAGTATTTT; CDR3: CASSLGGVRTDTQYF
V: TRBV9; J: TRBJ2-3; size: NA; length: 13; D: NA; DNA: TGTGCCAGCAGCGTGATTCAGGGGAATACGCAGTATTTT; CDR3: CASSVIQGNTQYF
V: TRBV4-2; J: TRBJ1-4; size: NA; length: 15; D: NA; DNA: TGTGCCAGCAGCCCATCGGGCCAAACTAATGAAAAACTGTTTTTT; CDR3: CASSPSGQTNEKLFF
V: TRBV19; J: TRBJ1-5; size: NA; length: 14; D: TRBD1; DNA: TGTGCCAGTAGTGCCGGACAGGGAAATCAGCCCCAGCATTTT; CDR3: CASSAGQGNQPQHF
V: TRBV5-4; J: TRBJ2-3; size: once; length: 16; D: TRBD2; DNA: TGTGCCAGCAGCTTGACTAGCGGGGGGGCTCCAGATACGCAGTATTTT; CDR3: CASSLTSGGAPDTQYF
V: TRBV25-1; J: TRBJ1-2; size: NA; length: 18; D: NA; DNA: TGTGCCAGCAGTGAGATATGGCAGGAGACTACGTATAACTATGGCTACACCTTC; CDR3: CASSEIWQETTYNYGYTF
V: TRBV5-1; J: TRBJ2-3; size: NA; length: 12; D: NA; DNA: TGCGCCAGCAGCTTGAGGCCAGATACGCAGTATTTT; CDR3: CASSLRPDTQYF
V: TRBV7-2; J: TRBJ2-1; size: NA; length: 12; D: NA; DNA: TGTGCCAGCAGCCCTTCGTACCCCGCCTCGTTCTTC; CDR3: CASSPSYPASFF
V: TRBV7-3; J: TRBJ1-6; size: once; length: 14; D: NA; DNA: TGTGCCAGCAGCTTAACAGAGTCGAATTCACCCCTCCACTTT; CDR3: CASSLTESNSPLHF
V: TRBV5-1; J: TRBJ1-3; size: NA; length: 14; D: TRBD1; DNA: TGCGCCAGCAGCTTCCGGACAGGGAGCAACACCATATATTTT; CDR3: CASSFRTGSNTIYF
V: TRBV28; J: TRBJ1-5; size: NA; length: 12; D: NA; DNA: TGTGCCAGCAGTTTATTGGTTCAGCCCCAGCATTTT; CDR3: CASSLLVQPQHF
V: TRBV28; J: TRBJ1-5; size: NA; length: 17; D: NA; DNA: TGTGCCAGCAGCCTACGAGGGGCAGGGTCTAGCAATCAGCCCCAGCATTTT; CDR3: CASSLRGAGSSNQPQHF
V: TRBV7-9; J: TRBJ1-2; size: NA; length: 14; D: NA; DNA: TGTGCCAGCAGCTTAGGGACGTGGGAGGATGGCTACACCTTC; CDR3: CASSLGTWEDGYTF
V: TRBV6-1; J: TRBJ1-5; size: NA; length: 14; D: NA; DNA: TGTGCCAGCAGTGGAGGGTACGGTGTAGCGCCCCAGCATTTT; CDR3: CASSGGYGVAPQHF
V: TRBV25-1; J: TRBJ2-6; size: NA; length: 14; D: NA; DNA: TGTGCCAGCATGACAGCCTCTGGGGCCAACGTCCTGACTTTC; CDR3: CASMTASGANVLTF
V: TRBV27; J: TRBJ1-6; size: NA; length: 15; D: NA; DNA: TGTGCCAGCAGTTTCCAAGGACAGAGGAATTCACCCCTCCACTTT; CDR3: CASSFQGQRNSPLHF
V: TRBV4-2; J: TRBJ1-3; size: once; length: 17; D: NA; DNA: TGTGCCAGCAGCCAAGGTGGTTCGAGGGATCGTGGAAACACCATATATTTT; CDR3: CASSQGGSRDRGNTIYF
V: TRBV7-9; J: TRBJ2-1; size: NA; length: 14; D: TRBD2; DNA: TGTGCCAGCAGCTTAGCAGCGGGAGGGCCTCGCGAGTTCTTC; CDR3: CASSLAAGGPREFF
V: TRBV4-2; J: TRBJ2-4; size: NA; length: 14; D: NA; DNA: TGTGCCAGCAGCCGCCCCAGCGACGGAAACATTCAGTACTTC; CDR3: CASSRPSDGNIQYF
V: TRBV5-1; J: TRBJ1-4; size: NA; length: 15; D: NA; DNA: TGCGCCAGCAGCTTGTCTCCAGGTCCGGAGGAAAAACTGTTTTTT; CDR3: CASSLSPGPEEKLFF
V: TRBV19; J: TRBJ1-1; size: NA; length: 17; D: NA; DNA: TGTGCCAGTAGTTCCACCTGGGGGCGCTCGGAAAACACTGAAGCTTTCTTT; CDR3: CASSSTWGRSENTEAFF
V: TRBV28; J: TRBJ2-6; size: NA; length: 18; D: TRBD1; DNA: TGTGCCAGCAGTTTGACCGGGACAGATAAAACTGGGGCCAACGTCCTGACTTTC; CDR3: CASSLTGTDKTGANVLTF
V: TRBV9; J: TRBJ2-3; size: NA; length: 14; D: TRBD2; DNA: TGTGCCAGCAGCCCCCGGGAGGGCACAGATACGCAGTATTTT; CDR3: CASSPREGTDTQYF
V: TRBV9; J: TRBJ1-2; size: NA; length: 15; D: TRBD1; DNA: TGTGCCAGCAGCGTAGGGACAGGGGGCAACTATGGCTACACCTTC; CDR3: CASSVGTGGNYGYTF
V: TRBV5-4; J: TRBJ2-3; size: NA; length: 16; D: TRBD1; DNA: TGTGCCAGCAGCCCTAGGACAGGGCGAAGGACAGATACGCAGTATTTT; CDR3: CASSPRTGRRTDTQYF
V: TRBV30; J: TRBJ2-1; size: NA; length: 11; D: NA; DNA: TGTGCCTGGAGTGTATGTGGTGAGCAGTTCTTC; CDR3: CAWSVCGEQFF
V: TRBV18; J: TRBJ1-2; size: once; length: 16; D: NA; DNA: TGTGCCAGCTCGCCCAAGGACATCGATTTAGGGTATGGCTACACCTTC; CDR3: CASSPKDIDLGYGYTF
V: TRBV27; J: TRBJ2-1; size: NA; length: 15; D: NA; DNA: TGTGCCAGCAAACGGATGGGGTTTTCCTACAATGAGCAGTTCTTC; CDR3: CASKRMGFSYNEQFF
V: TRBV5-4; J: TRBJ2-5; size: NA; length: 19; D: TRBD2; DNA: TGTGCCAGCAGCCAAGATCTCAAAAGGGCTACTAGCGGCACGGAGACCCAGTACTTC; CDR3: CASSQDLKRATSGTETQYF
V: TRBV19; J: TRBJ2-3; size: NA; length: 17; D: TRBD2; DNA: TGTGCCAGTAGTATAAGCGGGGCTGGCTTGGGCACAGATACGCAGTATTTT; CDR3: CASSISGAGLGTDTQYF